A single T cell receptor beta chain is shown here with its context. The source of the sample is a study of blood T cell repertoires in COVID-19. On the study more broadly: Nucleic acid was either cDNA or gDNA, and it came from T cells, B-cell-depleted T cells, or PBMCs.

The CDR3 spans 13 residues. Trimming removed 5 bases from V and 1 base from J, with 8 bases in between. Germline CDR1 is SGDLS and CDR2 is YYNGEE. Living in 25 or so US areas, the participants were between 18 and 89 years of age. Cohorts were based on clinical histories the participants reported. Original processing methods: Amplification of reference gene primers provided the estimated nucleated cell counts. Measured with immunoSEQ multiplex PCR; TCRdb has only the in-frame clones, and not every one. The V and J calls and clone size are taken from that table; D and trimming were inferred from the DNA. The sample shows 260,000 or so clones, around 85% of them seen only once.

This chain links TRBV9 with TRBJ2-3; D is perhaps TRBD2 (5 bases). This receptor was obtained from a woman in her fifties or sixties who had recovered from COVID-19. Sequenced material: PBMCs or T cells enriched from blood (not recorded which). In DNA, the CDR3 is TGTGCCAGCAGTGAGGGAGGCACAGATACGCAGTATTTT. Protein: CASSEGGTDTQYF.